Presented here are 10 T cell receptor beta chains from one specimen sequenced in a study of shared clonotypes between healthy human individuals. The method was immunoSEQ multiplex PCR; TCRdb's version includes in-frame clones alone and lacks a portion of them. The top ten clones hold about 0.45% of a sample with over 1.5 million clones, around 98% of them seen once. Material for sequencing was naive CD4+ T cells sorted from blood. Documented subset: CD45RA+ positively selected. The receptors originated from a man between 25 and 39 years old in good health.

The chain joins TRBV5-1 to TRBJ2-7; 7 positions match TRBD2. V lost 9 bases to trimming and J lost 7 bases; unmatched junction nucleotides: 16. Germline lookup yields CDR1 SGHRS and CDR2 YFSETQ. The CDR3 runs 14 residues. CDR3 residues: CANQPSTGTKEQYF. The CDR3 DNA follows: TGCGCCAACCAGCCTTCCACCGGGACTAAGGAGCAGTACTTC.

The chain carries TRBV14 and TRBJ2-3; 10 nucleotides agree with TRBD2. The J segment lost 3 bases and the V segment lost 0 bases, leaving 12 bases of the junction unmatched. The CDR3 extends over 19 amino acids. Germline CDR1 and CDR2: SGHDN and FVKESK. The CDR3 here is CASSQEIMNLGLATDTQYF. CDR3 coding DNA: TGTGCCAGCAGCCAAGAGATAATGAATCTGGGACTAGCGACAGATACGCAGTATTTT.

The J gene is TRBJ2-2, the V gene TRBV7-3, with D possibly being TRBD2 (5 bases). Germline CDR1 SGHTA, CDR2 FQGTGA. V lost 5 bases and J lost 6, with 10 bases in between. This CDR3 is built from 13 residues. DNA of the CDR3: TGTGCCAGCAGCCTGAGGGCCCCCGGGGAGCTGTTTTTT. This encodes CASSLRAPGELFF.

This clone was recorded once. The J gene is TRBJ2-2, the V gene TRBV10-1; 7 nucleotides align to TRBD1. The germline CDR1 and CDR2 sequences are WNHNN and SYGVQD (reference sequence). This CDR3 comprises 18 residues. Trimming took 0 bases from V and 4 from J; bases not matched to a gene: 11. The CDR3 protein is CASSESVGQTIATGELFF. CDR3 DNA: TGCGCCAGCAGTGAGTCGGTGGGACAGACGATTGCCACCGGGGAGCTGTTTTTT.

Of note for this clone: The sample holds other DNA sequences that translate to the same CDR3. The chain carries TRBV9 and TRBJ2-7, with 12 bases aligning to TRBD2. CDR3 length equals 14 residues. V lost 3 bases to trimming and J lost 4 bases; unmatched junction nucleotides: 2. The V gene's germline CDR1 is SGDLS and CDR2 YYNGEE. As DNA, the CDR3 is TGTGCCAGCAGCGCGACTAGCGGGAGTTACGAGCAGTACTTC. It translates to CASSATSGSYEQYF. Supplemented by reference TRBV9 and TRBJ2-7, the full variable domain reads DSGVTQTPKHLITATGQRVTLRCSPRSGDLSVYWYQQSLDQGLQFLIQYYNGEERAKGNILERFSAQQFPDLHSELNLSSLELGDSALYFCASSATSGSYEQYFGPGTRLTVT.

This sequence joins TRBV28 and TRBJ2-5; maybe TRBD2 (5 bases). The germline V gene encodes CDR1 MDHEN and CDR2 SYDVKM. V lost 2 bases and J lost 2, with 9 bases in between. The CDR3 is 14 amino acids. This CDR3 reads CASSLTGIQETQYF. The CDR3 nucleotides are TGTGCCAGCAGTTTAACGGGGATTCAAGAGACCCAGTACTTC.

This chain connects TRBV28 to TRBJ2-2, with a tentative D call TRBD1 (6 bases). The V end lost 3 bases, the J end lost 3 bases, and 11 bases lay between the germline ends. This CDR3 is 15 amino acids long. The germline V gene encodes CDR1 MDHEN and CDR2 SYDVKM. For the CDR3, the DNA is TGTGCCAGCAGTTTCCCGGACAGTTACACCGGGGAGCTGTTTTTT. This encodes CASSFPDSYTGELFF.

This clone was recorded only once. V usage is TRBV5-1 and J usage is TRBJ2-7; tentatively, D is TRBD2 (6 bases). From germline, CDR1 is SGHRS and CDR2 YFSETQ. Between the trimmed V and J ends, which lost 5 bases and 0 bases, there was a span of 15 bases. The CDR3 consists of 15 residues. The CDR3 DNA reads TGCGCCAGCAGTGGGGCGGGGTCTCCCTCCTACGAGCAGTACTTC. Translation gives CASSGAGSPSYEQYF.

As for this clone: This sample includes further DNA sequences coding for the same CDR3. The chain links TRBV7-6 to TRBJ2-7; no clear D gene. V lost 1 base, J lost 3 bases, and 10 bases lay in between. The CDR3 is 14 residues long. CDR1 and CDR2 (germline): SGHVS, FNYEAQ. The CDR3 coding sequence is TGTGCCAGCAGCTTAGGCCACAAGAACTACGAGCAGTACTTC. It codes for CASSLGHKNYEQYF.

The V gene is TRBV4-3, the J gene TRBJ1-1, with D maybe TRBD1 (6 bases). The ends were cut back, 0 bases at V and 8 bases at J, with 13 bases in the middle. Germline loops: CDR1 LGHNA, CDR2 YSLEER. This CDR3 comprises 14 residues. The CDR3 loop is CASSQDGLGHEAFF. The CDR3 nucleotides are TGCGCCAGCAGCCAAGATGGTTTGGGACACGAAGCTTTCTTT.